This T cell receptor beta chain was captured by sequencing in a study of regulatory T cells in long-lasting Graves disease (dated by TCRdb to about 2021). Broadly, across the study: To count as having persistent Graves' disease, a patient had to have received antithyroid drug treatment for over 5 years with TSH receptor autoantibodies remaining persistently positive. The study was registered as a clinical trial and conducted in China. Persistent Graves' disease patients were compared with newly diagnosed Graves' disease patients by peripheral blood TCR sequencing and RNA sequencing. A total of around 35 samples underwent TCR sequencing: some 13 from persistent and around 20 from newly diagnosed Graves' disease patients. In the clinical cohort, patients with persistent Graves' disease had used antithyroid drugs for an average of about 10 years. Broad study findings and their caveats: Compared with newly diagnosed patients, persistent Graves' disease patients had lower TCR Shannon entropy and fewer highly expanded clones, which suggests clonal expansion. The small sample size was acknowledged by the authors as a limitation that may reduce accuracy. Sequencing and analysis were restricted to the TCR beta chain. A larger number of public clonotypes was shared among persistent patients (approximately 3,000) than among newly diagnosed patients (roughly 930). Persistent disease showed preferential use of TRBV28, TRBJ1-2 and TRBJ2-5, whereas newly diagnosed disease favored TRBV20-1 and TRBJ2-1. The study examined only peripheral blood because the primary lesion, thyroid tissue, could not be accessed.

Its CDR3 holds 15 amino acids, cysteine through phenylalanine. The DNA shown is the 45-base CDR3, in frame from base 1. CDR1 and CDR2 were assigned from the germline V gene as SGHTA and FQGNSA. For this chain, trimming is 4 bases at the V end and 9 bases at the J end, and the number of junction bases without a gene match is 7. The library relied on multiplex PCR. Sequenced using an Illumina HiSeq 4000. To build TCR beta libraries, CDR3 regions were amplified by Arm-PCR using iRepertoire HTBI primers. Gel purification was performed on PCR products prior to sequencing. Per the authors' processing: Gene usage analysis of CDR3 amino acid clonotypes relied on the 55 to 80 TRBV and over 13 TRBJ segments identified across samples. COPE and FqMerger were used to merge filtered high-quality paired reads into contigs. BLAST was used to align contigs to the IMGT TRBV, TRBD and TRBJ reference genes, and CDR3 was defined following IMGT. Clonotypes above 0.1% frequency were classified as highly expanded clones. Repertoire diversity was measured by Shannon entropy, and V-J evenness by the Gini coefficient. Clonotypes shared by more than one individual were considered public. The public reads were quality trimmed at Q25 with fastp and then assembled into clones with MiXCR by TCRdb, keeping productive beta chains. CDR3 protein duplicates are merged, each entry listing the most common genes and DNA. TCRdb assigned the V and J calls; the authors' analysis was not used. In this sample the table shows roughly 500,000 distinct CDR3 sequences, about 20% of which occur a single time. The ten largest account for 7.8% of the sample.

Interpreted using the paper, the time point label stands for: persistent/refractory GD, antithyroid drugs over 5 years with positive TRAb. For both TCR sequencing and RNA sequencing, RNA was extracted from PBMCs using TRIzol. The diagnosis of Graves' disease was made according to American Thyroid Association guidelines. Patients for the study were recruited at an endocrinology department in Xi'an, China. Each patient gave 8.5 to 9.5 milliliters of peripheral blood, collected in an EDTA anticoagulant tube. Ficoll Paque Plus density gradient separation was used to isolate PBMCs, and no further T cell sorting was performed. An Agilent 2100 Bioanalyzer and agarose gel were used to check RNA quality, while a NanoDrop 2000 measured RNA concentration. With respect to this clonotype: Its target antigen remains unknown. Base qualities are not recorded, but no much larger clone differs from it by a single base.

The sequence came from a female donor with Graves disease. The input for sequencing was peripheral blood mononuclear cells (PBMCs), taken when the disease was refractory, from a patient treated with antithyroid drugs. Rearrangement joined TRBV7-2 to TRBJ2-2; TRBD2 fits 11 bases in the junction. The DNA sequence is TGTGCCAGCAGCTCGACTAGCGGGATACACCGGGAGCTGTTTTTT. Translated, this is CASSSTSGIHRELFF.